This T cell receptor beta chain was sequenced in a study of regulatory T cells in long-lasting Graves disease. Study-wide results and limits: TRBV28 was favored in persistent disease, as were TRBJ1-2 and TRBJ2-5.

The V and J ends lost 0 bases and 2 bases respectively, with 9 bases between them. CDR1 and CDR2 (germline): SGDLS, YYNGEE. The CDR3 is 16 residues long. Worth noting for this clonotype: The antigen remains unidentified.

Relying on iRepertoire HTBI primers and Arm-PCR of CDR3 regions, the team built TCR beta libraries. One entry per CDR3 protein results from TCRdb running MiXCR on the multiplex PCR reads. The sample records 450,000 to 500,000 distinct CDR3 sequences, about 16% being singletons. Time point described: newly diagnosed GD, antithyroid drugs for less than 3 months. From PBMCs, RNA was extracted and then used to make the TCR library. EDTA tubes were used for drawing around 9.7 milliliters of peripheral blood. These same records also appear under a second study, on T cells in Graves' hyperthyroidism and ophthalmopathy. That work adds: RT-PCR in the first round (using the HTBI primer set) targeted the TCR CDR3. Peripheral blood also featured most of the thyroid clonotypes expanded above 0.001.

This TCR derives from a man aged 40-55 years with Graves disease. This sequence joins TRBV9 and TRBJ2-6; D is unresolved. This specimen consisted of peripheral blood mononuclear cells (PBMCs), obtained at new diagnosis, from a patient treated with antithyroid drugs. CDR3 region: CASSVDSLAGANVLTF. As DNA, the CDR3 is TGTGCCAGCAGCGTAGACTCCCTTGCTGGGGCCAACGTCCTGACTTTC.